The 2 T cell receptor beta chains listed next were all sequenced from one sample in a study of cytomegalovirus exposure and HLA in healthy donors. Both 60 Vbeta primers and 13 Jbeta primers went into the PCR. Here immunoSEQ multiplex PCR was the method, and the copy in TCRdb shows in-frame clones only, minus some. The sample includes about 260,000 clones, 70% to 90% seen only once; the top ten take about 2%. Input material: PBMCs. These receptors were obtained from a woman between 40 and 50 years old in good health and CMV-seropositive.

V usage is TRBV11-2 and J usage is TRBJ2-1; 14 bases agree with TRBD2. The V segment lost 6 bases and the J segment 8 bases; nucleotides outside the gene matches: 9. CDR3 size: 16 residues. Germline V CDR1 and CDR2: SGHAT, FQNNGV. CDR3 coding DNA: TGTGCCAGCAGTCCGGGACTAGCGGGAGAGAGAGATGAGCAGTTCTTC. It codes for CASSPGLAGERDEQFF.

CDR3: CASSPGKGGTYEQYF. The CDR3 region has the DNA TGTGCCAGCAGCCCGGGGAAGGGGGGGACTTACGAGCAGTACTTC. V gene TRBV7-9 combines with J gene TRBJ2-7; possibly TRBD2 for D (7 bases). Germline V gene sequence: CDR1 SEHNR, CDR2 FQNEAQ (reference sequence). This CDR3 has 15 residues. V dropped 5 bases and J dropped 4 bases, with 18 bases sitting between them.